One and the same sample provided the 19 T cell receptor beta chains below, sequenced in a study of blood T cell repertoires in COVID-19. Generated by immunoSEQ multiplex PCR, the TCRdb table keeps only in-frame clones and is missing some. The data hold 200,000 to 250,000 clones, with under 85% observed a single time. Sequenced sample: peripheral blood. These receptors originate from a woman aged 80 or over with COVID-19, enrolled during active disease.

For the CDR3, the DNA is TGTGCCAGTAGTAGGCAAGGGATTGGGGGCGGCTACACCTTC. Encoded protein: CASSRQGIGGGYTF. This rearrangement joins TRBV19 to TRBJ1-2; D might be TRBD1 (6 bases). The germline gives CDR1 LNHDA, CDR2 SQIVND (reference sequence). The CDR3 length is 14 residues. The germline V and J ends were trimmed by 4 bases and 8 bases, with 17 bases remaining between them.

This clone has a handful of counts. The CDR3 region is CASLKTSGSVTGELFF. In DNA, the CDR3 is TGTGCCAGCCTCAAGACTAGCGGGAGCGTCACCGGGGAGCTGTTTTTT. The rearrangement joins TRBV28 to TRBJ2-2, with 12 bases aligning to TRBD2. The CDR3 length is 16 residues. CDR1 MDHEN and CDR2 SYDVKM come from the germline V gene. V lost 8 bases and J lost 4; bases outside the gene matches: 8.

The V gene is TRBV15, the J gene TRBJ2-7, with a tentative D call TRBD2 (6 bases). Germline lookup yields CDR1 LNHNV and CDR2 YYDKDF (reference sequence). This CDR3 has 19 residues. V lost 3 bases, J lost 2 bases, and 26 bases lay in between. Here the CDR3 reads CATSRPGRPSAGKAYEQYF. CDR3 nucleotides: TGTGCCACCAGCAGGCCCGGGCGGCCGTCGGCGGGAAAAGCCTACGAGCAGTACTTC. The whole variable domain, filled in from reference TRBV15 and TRBJ2-7, reads DAMVIQNPRYQVTQFGKPVTLSCSQTLNHNVMYWYQQKSSQAPKLLFHYYDKDFNNEADTPDNFQSRRPNTSFCFLDIRSPGLGDTAMYLCATSRPGRPSAGKAYEQYFGPGTRLTVT.

The chain carries TRBV21-1 and TRBJ2-7; TRBD1, the table's D call, lacks a check against the DNA. TRBV21-1 is deemed a pseudogene. This CDR3 region has 16 residues. CDR3 nucleotides: TGTGCCAGCAGCAAAACTCCCCTAGGGGGATCTTACGAGCAGTACTTC. This gives the protein CASSKTPLGGSYEQYF.

This sequence joins TRBV7-2 and TRBJ2-7, with D hard to call. Germline values: CDR1 SGHTA, CDR2 FQGNSA. The length of the CDR3 is 12 residues. V lost 5 bases, J lost 7 bases, and 12 bases lay in between. CDR3 in amino acids: CASSGYYGEQYF. The CDR3 DNA reads TGTGCCAGCAGCGGCTACTATGGAGAGCAGTACTTC.

The chain employs TRBV15 and TRBJ1-3; tentative D call: TRBD1 (5 bases). Per the germline V gene, CDR1 is LNHNV and CDR2 is YYDKDF (reference sequence). The CDR3 sequence is 17 residues long. V was pared by 2 bases and J by 0 bases, with 14 bases between. The DNA of the CDR3 is TGTGCCACCAGCAGAAGTATGGGGGGTTCCTCTGGAAACACCATATATTTT. Its protein is CATSRSMGGSSGNTIYF.

The chain couples TRBV5-1 to TRBJ1-1; 8 bases align to TRBD1. Germline CDR1 reads SGHRS; CDR2 reads YFSETQ. This CDR3 has 14 amino acids. After removal of 5 bases from V and 5 bases from J, the junction contained 8 bases not matched to a gene. In DNA form, the CDR3 reads TGCGCCAGCAGACTCGGACAGGGTGGGACTGAAGCTTTCTTT. Translation gives CASRLGQGGTEAFF.

The chain combines TRBV27 with TRBJ2-7; D not resolved. The CDR3 spans 13 residues. The V end lost 0 bases, the J end lost 6 bases, and 9 bases lay between the germline ends. The V gene's germline CDR1 is MNHEY and CDR2 SMNVEV (reference sequence). The CDR3 region has the DNA TGTGCCAGCAGTTTATCTAACTGGTCCGAGCAGTACTTC. This translates into CASSLSNWSEQYF.

The chain uses TRBV7-2 and TRBJ1-2, with 7 bases fitting TRBD1. The CDR3 extends over 15 amino acids. The J segment lost 0 bases and the V segment lost 5 bases, leaving 6 bases of the junction unmatched. CDR1 is SGHTA, CDR2 FQGNSA, per germline. The CDR3 sequence: CASSPWDSANYGYTF. The CDR3, as DNA: TGTGCCAGCAGCCCATGGGACAGCGCTAACTATGGCTACACCTTC.

The V gene is TRBV7-9, the J gene TRBJ2-1; D possibly corresponds to TRBD1 (6 bases). The V gene lost 11 bases and the J gene lost 0 bases, with 26 bases spanning the gap. This CDR3 region has 18 residues. The V gene's germline CDR1 is SEHNR and CDR2 FQNEAQ (reference sequence). The CDR3 DNA reads as TGTGCCTTACCGCAGAGGGGGAGCTTGCCAAGCTCCTACAATGAGCAGTTCTTC. Translation gives CALPQRGSLPSSYNEQFF. The full variable domain, completed using reference TRBV7-9 and TRBJ2-1, is DTGVSQNPRHKITKRGQNVTFRCDPISEHNRLYWYRQTLGQGPEFLTYFQNEAQLEKSRLLSDRFSAERPKGSFSTLEIQRTEQGDSAMYLCALPQRGSLPSSYNEQFFGPGTRLTVL.

This clone was recorded a few times. The genes are TRBV15 and TRBJ2-2; weak D call: TRBD1 (5 bases). Germline V lookup: CDR1 LNHNV, CDR2 YYDKDF (reference sequence). CDR3 length: 15 residues. V shed 1 base and J shed 4 bases, with 10 bases lying between them. CDR3 loop: CATSRGGASTGELFF. CDR3 DNA: TGTGCCACCAGCAGAGGGGGCGCAAGCACCGGGGAGCTGTTTTTT.

The chain couples TRBV19 to TRBJ1-2; 7 bases align to TRBD1. Germline V gene data show CDR1 as LNHDA and CDR2 as SQIVND (reference sequence). This CDR3 comprises 12 residues. V shed 6 bases and J 6 bases; nucleotides not matched to a gene: 4. CDR3 nucleotide sequence: TGTGCCAGTAGCACACAGGGGCATGGCTACACCTTC. It is translated as CASSTQGHGYTF. Variable domain in full (rest from reference TRBV19 and TRBJ1-2): DGGITQSPKYLFRKEGQNVTLSCEQNLNHDAMYWYRQDPGQGLRLIYYSQIVNDFQKGDIAEGYSVSREKKESFPLTVTSAQKNPTAFYLCASSTQGHGYTFGSGTRLTVV.

The V call is TRBV21-1, the J call TRBJ1-6; the table names TRBD1, a call not compared with the DNA. TRBV21-1 is labeled a pseudogene. The CDR3 is 15 residues long. The chain's CDR3 is CASAPDSYYNSPLHF. The CDR3 DNA reads TGTGCCAGCGCACCTGACAGCTACTATAATTCACCCCTCCACTTT.

The CDR3 DNA follows: TGTGCCAGCAGCACACAGGGAATAGCCTACGAGCAGTACTTC. Encoded protein: CASSTQGIAYEQYF. V usage is TRBV5-4 and J usage is TRBJ2-7; D is possibly TRBD1 (6 bases). From germline, CDR1 is SGHNT and CDR2 YYREEE (reference sequence). V was shortened by 4 bases and J by 2 bases, with 13 bases between the two germline ends. The CDR3 length is 14 residues.

The CDR3 sequence: CASSFTGGPYEQFF. The CDR3 DNA sequence: TGTGCCAGCAGTTTTACGGGAGGGCCCTATGAGCAGTTCTTC. The chain links TRBV28 to TRBJ2-1, with 8 nucleotides matching TRBD2. V lost 3 bases, J lost 8 bases, and 6 bases stayed unmatched. Germline CDR1 MDHEN, CDR2 SYDVKM. The CDR3 consists of 14 residues.

This clone was picked up a small number of times. This CDR3 is also generated by other DNA sequences in the sample. V and J are TRBV28 and TRBJ2-2; 8 bases map to TRBD1. The CDR3 runs to 15 residues. Per germline, CDR1 MDHEN and CDR2 SYDVKM. V trimming: 4 bases; J trimming: 1 base; junction bases outside the gene matches: 2. In DNA form, the CDR3 reads TGTGCCAGCAGTTCCGGACAGGGGAACACCGGGGAGCTGTTTTTT. The encoded protein is CASSSGQGNTGELFF.

This clone was counted only a few times. The J gene is TRBJ1-3, the V gene TRBV5-1; no reliable D call. CDR3 length: 14 amino acids. Trimming took 0 bases from V and 4 from J, leaving 8 bases between them. Germline V gene lookup returns CDR1 SGHRS and CDR2 YFSETQ. The CDR3 sequence: CASSLGGGGNTIYF. Written as DNA, the CDR3 is TGCGCCAGCAGCTTGGGCGGCGGCGGAAACACCATATATTTT.

On this clone: The sample carries other DNA sequences with the same CDR3. The chain has TRBV5-1 and TRBJ2-1; D is possibly TRBD2 (6 bases). Germline CDR1 and CDR2: SGHRS and YFSETQ. V lost 2 bases and J 3 bases, leaving 15 bases between the germline ends. The length of the CDR3 is 16 residues. The CDR3: CASSLGASASYNEQFF. The CDR3 DNA follows: TGCGCCAGCAGCTTAGGGGCTAGCGCCAGCTACAATGAGCAGTTCTTC.

This chain links TRBV7-2 with TRBJ1-1; D is uncertain. The V end was cut by 3 bases, the J end by 2 bases, with 10 bases between. The CDR3 runs to 14 residues. CDR1 is SGHTA and CDR2 is FQGNSA in the germline V gene. DNA for the CDR3: TGTGCCAGCAGCTTCTCACTCGGTAACACTGAAGCTTTCTTT. Translating it yields CASSFSLGNTEAFF. The variable domain in full, completed from reference TRBV7-2 and TRBJ1-1, reads GAGVSQSPSNKVTEKGKDVELRCDPISGHTALYWYRQSLGQGLEFLIYFQGNSAPDKSGLPSDRFSAERTGGSVSTLTIQRTQQEDSAVYLCASSFSLGNTEAFFGQGTRLTVV.